This TCR beta chain was sequenced for a study of CD8 T cells in ankylosing spondylitis. The study, taken as a whole, reports: Disease-linked clones were reportedly significantly enriched in matched ankylosing spondylitis synovial fluid. What appeared characteristic of ankylosing spondylitis blood was a TCR beta motif of under 10 highly homologous variants.

TCRdb re-called the 5' RACE reads through MiXCR, storing one row per CDR3 protein. The sample records approximately 250,000 distinct CDR3 sequences, about 10% being singletons. This CDR3 contains 14 residues. Details on this clonotype: Antigen unknown.

The chain joins TRBV12-1 to TRBJ2-2; no check of the table's D call, TRBD1, against the DNA was made. TRBV12-1 is labeled a pseudogene. The sample consisted of blood, either unsorted or a sorted T cell fraction (not recorded which). The receptor comes from a male donor with ankylosing spondylitis or in good health (not recorded which). CDR3 nucleotides: TGTGCCAGCGGCCCCGGGCGACTCTCCGGGGAGCTGTTTTTT. Its translation: CASGPGRLSGELFF.